Below, 7 T cell receptor beta chains from the same sample are listed, as sequenced in a study of blood T cells in healthy people across ages. A second roughly 7 to 11 cycle PCR used barcoded and J-beta primers. Using its own MiXCR run on the 5' RACE reads, TCRdb lists one record per CDR3 protein. Of 1,500,000 or so distinct CDR3 sequences listed, approximately 43% are singletons. Sequencing was carried out using blood. These receptors were taken from a woman between 18 and 30 years old in good health.

V is TRBV4-3 and J is TRBJ2-1; D may be TRBD1 (6 bases). This CDR3 spans 13 amino acids. Trimming pared 6 bases from V and 10 bases from J, leaving 16 bases between. The germline V gene has CDR1 LGHNA and CDR2 YSLEER. The CDR3 loop reads CASSRTGSGEQFF. The CDR3 DNA reads TGCGCCAGCAGTAGAACAGGGTCCGGGGAGCAGTTCTTC.

The chain couples TRBV7-9 to TRBJ1-2; TRBD1 matches 10 bases. The ends lost 3 bases at V and 8 bases at J; junction bases unmatched: 6. The CDR3 contains 14 residues. Germline loops: CDR1 SEHNR, CDR2 FQNEAQ (reference sequence). This CDR3 reads CASSFGQGGDGYTF. CDR3 coding DNA: TGTGCCAGCAGCTTTGGACAGGGGGGGGACGGCTACACCTTC.

The J gene is TRBJ2-3, the V gene TRBV14; TRBD1 is a possible D gene (6 bases). Germline V gives CDR1 SGHDN, CDR2 FVKESK. The CDR3 consists of 16 residues. The ends were cut back, 2 bases at V and 4 bases at J, with 16 bases in the middle. The CDR3 DNA follows: TGTGCCAGCAGCCAAAAGACAGGCAGTGGGGCAGATACGCAGTATTTT. Its protein product is CASSQKTGSGADTQYF.

This clonotype was observed a few times. This chain links TRBV9 with TRBJ2-5, with D possibly matching TRBD2 (6 bases). The length of the CDR3 is 15 residues. The germline V and J ends were trimmed by 0 bases and 11 bases, with 20 bases remaining between them. The germline gives CDR1 SGDLS, CDR2 YYNGEE. CDR3 DNA: TGTGCCAGCAGCGTAGGGGGACTGGATTACAATGAGCAGTACTTC. Its translation: CASSVGGLDYNEQYF.

This clonotype was counted many times. The chain links TRBV15 to TRBJ2-1, with D perhaps matching TRBD2 (5 bases). Trimming pared 6 bases from V and 6 bases from J, leaving 18 bases between. Germline V gene data show CDR1 as LNHNV and CDR2 as YYDKDF (reference sequence). This CDR3 spans 15 amino acids. The CDR3 protein is CATSRTLQLGNEQFF. The CDR3 region has the DNA TGTGCCACCAGTAGGACTCTACAACTTGGCAATGAGCAGTTCTTC.

The CDR3 reads CASSVVSAKDTQYF. The CDR3 nucleotides read TGCGCCAGCAGCGTGGTTAGCGCGAAAGATACGCAGTATTTT. The chain uses TRBV5-1 and TRBJ2-3; TRBD2 might be the D (5 bases). The V end was cut by 4 bases, the J end by 5 bases, with 14 bases between. This CDR3 is built from 14 residues. Germline V CDR1 and CDR2: SGHRS, YFSETQ.

This clonotype was counted only a few times. The rearrangement joins TRBV7-2 to TRBJ2-5, with D unclear. The CDR3 runs 15 residues. Per the germline V gene, CDR1 is SGHTA and CDR2 is FQGNSA. V was trimmed by 1 base and J by 4 bases, leaving 13 bases between them. CDR3 in DNA: TGTGCCAGCAGCTTAGTGGGCTGGGCCCCAGAGACCCAGTACTTC. It codes for CASSLVGWAPETQYF.